This T cell receptor beta chain was found in a study of shared clonotypes between healthy human individuals. There are 10 residues in the CDR3. Germline CDR1 and CDR2: DFQATT and SNEGSKA (reference sequence). V lost 3 bases and J 5 bases, leaving 3 bases between the germline ends. Data came from immunoSEQ multiplex PCR; TCRdb stores just in-frame clones and leaves some out. The table has 2 million to 2.5 million clones, under 97% seen once; the top ten hold roughly 0.13%. Remarks on this clone: Other DNA sequences in the same sample also yield this CDR3.

Source material: naive CD4+ T cells sorted from blood. The subset here: CD45RA+ positively selected. This rearrangement joins TRBV20-1 to TRBJ2-3, with D unresolved. The TCR was taken from a man between 18 and 29 years old in good health. CDR3 in amino acids: CSAREDTQYF. CDR3 bases: TGCAGTGCTAGGGAAGATACGCAGTATTTT.